The 27 T cell receptor beta chains presented below share a single source sample, sequenced in a study of Graves' ophthalmopathy and Graves' hyperthyroidism listed by TCRdb under 2018. This sample was sequenced with an Illumina HiSeq 2000. TCR beta CDR3 regions were amplified from RNA transcripts for repertoire sequencing. The first round was an RT-PCR using HTBI primers with the Qiagen OneStep RT-PCR kit, and this first round was followed by a second-round multiplex PCR, then size selection and purification. In TCRdb, the public reads were trimmed at Q25 with fastp and aligned with MiXCR, with productive beta chains retained. CDR3 protein sequences are deduplicated, and each keeps its most common genes and DNA. The sample contains a few hundred thousand distinct CDR3 sequences, under 45% of them found a single time. Of the sample, less than 4.5% is held by the ten largest clones. The sample taken for sequencing was peripheral blood or thyroid tissue (not recorded which). Receptors were obtained from an adult man with Graves' hyperthyroidism.

The chain has TRBV7-9 and TRBJ1-2, with 11 bases that match TRBD1. This CDR3 is 13 amino acids long. Germline-derived CDR1 and CDR2 are SEHNR and FQNEAQ (reference sequence). The trim removed 5 bases at V and 11 bases at J, leaving 7 bases unmatched. In DNA, the CDR3 is TGTGCCAGCAGCCCGCAGGGGACAGGGGGTTACACCTTC. Amino acids: CASSPQGTGGYTF.

This clonotype has ten or more counts. The chain recombines TRBV3-1 with TRBJ1-5; 7 bases map to TRBD1. The J segment lost 5 bases and the V segment lost 1 base, leaving 5 bases of the junction unmatched. CDR1 and CDR2 (germline): LGHDT, YNNKEL (reference sequence). This CDR3 region has 15 residues. The CDR3 nucleotides are TGTGCCAGCAGCCAAGGACAGGGCTACTATCAGCCCCAGCATTTT. Its translation is CASSQGQGYYQPQHF.

This clonotype was counted ten times or more. Here the CDR3 DNA reads TGTGCCAGCAGCCGGGACAGCTCCACTGAAGCTTTCTTT. It yields the protein CASSRDSSTEAFF. This chain uses TRBV7-9 with TRBJ1-1; 7 bases are a match to TRBD1. Unmatched junction bases numbered 4, after V lost 5 bases and J lost 4 bases. The CDR3 has 13 amino acids. Germline loops: CDR1 SEHNR, CDR2 FQNEAQ (reference sequence).

J is TRBJ1-2 and V is TRBV6-5; no clear D gene. There are 15 residues in the CDR3. Per germline, CDR1 MNHEY and CDR2 SVGAGI. Trimming cost V 5 bases and J 8 bases, with 21 bases left between them. The DNA for the CDR3 is TGTGCCAGCAGTGATCCGGACGGTCCGACCGGGGGCTACACCTTC. This translates into CASSDPDGPTGGYTF.

About this clonotype itself: A much more abundant neighbour one base away suggests this may be a read error. The chain is built from TRBV29-1 and TRBJ2-3, with unresolved D. The CDR3 length is 13 residues. The V gene lost 4 bases and the J gene lost 2 bases, with 10 bases spanning the gap. The germline gives CDR1 SQVTM, CDR2 ANQGSEA. The CDR3 spells CSVAASNTDTQYF. The DNA of the CDR3 is TGCAGCGTTGCGGCGTCAAACACAGATACGCAGTATTTT.

This clonotype has ten or more counts. The chain employs TRBV5-6 and TRBJ1-6, with D maybe TRBD1 (5 bases). The CDR3 length is 15 residues. Between the trimmed V and J ends, which lost 1 base and 9 bases, there was a span of 14 bases. The germline CDR1 and CDR2 sequences are SGHDT and YYEEEE. CDR3 loop: CASSLSGQGGSPLHF. The DNA for the CDR3 is TGTGCCAGCAGCTTGAGCGGGCAGGGAGGTTCACCCCTCCACTTT.

Ten or more counts support this clonotype. The V and J genes are TRBV11-2 and TRBJ1-5; no definite D call. CDR1 is SGHAT, CDR2 FQNNGV, per germline. V was pared by 1 base and J by 3 bases, with 10 bases between. The CDR3 has 15 residues. The CDR3, as DNA: TGTGCCAGCAGCTTAGGTACCAGTACCAATCAGCCCCAGCATTTT. This codes for CASSLGTSTNQPQHF.

V gene TRBV2 combines with J gene TRBJ1-2; a possible D gene is TRBD1 (6 bases). The CDR3 spans 18 residues. The V end lost 5 bases, the J end lost 5 bases, and 27 bases lay between the germline ends. Germline CDR1 is SNHLY and CDR2 is FYNNEI. The DNA of the CDR3 is TGTGCCAGCAGTTTAATAGCGGGACAATTCTTAACTGGGTATGGCTACACCTTC. Its protein is CASSLIAGQFLTGYGYTF.

This clonotype was detected many times. The rearrangement joins TRBV2 to TRBJ2-2; D may be TRBD1 (6 bases). The germline CDR1 and CDR2 sequences are SNHLY and FYNNEI. V was trimmed by 10 bases and J by 6 bases, leaving 12 bases between them. The CDR3 sequence is 12 residues long. CDR3 protein: CATRGLAGELFF. DNA of the CDR3: TGTGCCACCAGGGGTTTGGCCGGGGAGCTGTTTTTT.

The V call is TRBV7-9, the J call TRBJ2-2; 7 bases map to TRBD2. Germline V gene lookup returns CDR1 SEHNR and CDR2 FQNEAQ (reference sequence). This CDR3 spans 14 amino acids. J lost 8 bases, V lost 3 bases, and 6 bases had no gene match. The CDR3 DNA follows: TGTGCCAGCAGCTTTGAGGGAGGGGCTGGGGAGCTGTTTTTT. It specifies CASSFEGGAGELFF.

On this clonotype: The final CDR3 position lacks the conserved phenylalanine or tryptophan, pointing to a likely read error. The DNA is left out, because the CDR3 cannot be placed on it with certainty; the CDR3 is given as TCRdb lists it. This chain joins TRBV7-9 and TRBJ2-5; the table names TRBD2, a call not compared with the DNA. Germline V gene lookup returns CDR1 SEHNR and CDR2 FQNEAQ (reference sequence). The CDR3 comprises 10 residues, both ends counted. The CDR3 loop is CASSVAGLAG.

This clonotype was detected ten times or more. The V call is TRBV9, the J call TRBJ1-2; 11 bases match TRBD1. Germline-derived CDR1 and CDR2 are SGDLS and YYNGEE. The V and J ends lost 3 bases and 3 bases, in that order; junction bases with no gene match: 7. The CDR3 is made up of 16 amino acids. CDR3 sequence reads: CASSAGQGANDYGYTF. CDR3 DNA: TGTGCCAGCAGCGCCGGACAGGGGGCTAACGACTATGGCTACACCTTC.

This clonotype was recorded many times. This sequence joins TRBV12-3 or TRBV12-4 and TRBJ2-7; D is unresolved. This CDR3 region has 13 residues. V was pared by 7 bases and J by 3 bases, with 13 bases between. CDR3 in amino acids: CASTETGYYEQYF. For the CDR3, the DNA is TGTGCCAGCACCGAGACCGGGTACTACGAGCAGTACTTC.

This clonotype appeared many times. This rearrangement joins TRBV9 to TRBJ2-7; the D gene is possibly TRBD1 (6 bases). V lost 0 bases and J lost 0, with 7 bases in between. This CDR3 region has 14 residues. Germline loops: CDR1 SGDLS, CDR2 YYNGEE. CDR3 region: CASSVGDTSYEQYF. The CDR3 bases are TGTGCCAGCAGCGTAGGGGACACCTCCTACGAGCAGTACTTC.

V usage is TRBV7-9 and J usage is TRBJ1-3; D gene unclear. The germline CDR1 and CDR2 sequences are SEHNR and FQNEAQ (reference sequence). The V end was cut by 1 base, the J end by 8 bases, with 12 bases between. The CDR3 has 14 residues. In nucleotides, the CDR3 is TGTGCCAGCAGCTTAGACGGTGATGGCTACACCATATATTTT. Its translation is CASSLDGDGYTIYF.

This clonotype showed up many times. This chain joins TRBV12-3 or TRBV12-4 and TRBJ1-2, with TRBD1 matching 7 bases. The ends lost 3 bases at V and 7 bases at J; junction bases unmatched: 5. This CDR3 is 13 amino acids long. CDR3 loop: CASSLIGGTGYTF. The CDR3 coding sequence is TGTGCCAGCAGTTTGATAGGGGGCACTGGCTACACCTTC.

The V call is TRBV6-5, the J call TRBJ2-7; 8 nucleotides align to TRBD2. The DNA matches TRBJ2-1 better at its end, which makes the J call doubtful. Per the germline V gene, CDR1 is MNHEY and CDR2 is SVGAGI. The CDR3 is 14 amino acids. Here the CDR3 reads CASSGGSRGDEQFF. The CDR3 coding sequence is TGTGCCAGCTCGGGAGGGTCACGGGGTGATGAGCAGTTCTTC.

The rearrangement joins TRBV29-1 to TRBJ2-1; 9 positions match TRBD2. Germline assignment: CDR1 SQVTM and CDR2 ANQGSEA. The CDR3 covers 13 residues. J lost 9 bases, V lost 6 bases, and 9 bases had no gene match. CDR3 amino acids: CSVRGGRATEQFF. The CDR3 DNA follows: TGCAGCGTCAGGGGCGGGAGGGCCACTGAGCAGTTCTTC.

This clonotype occurred many times. The CDR3 loop is CASSSVSGTGVSYTF. CDR3 DNA: TGTGCCAGTAGTTCCGTGTCCGGGACAGGAGTTAGCTACACCTTC. This chain uses TRBV19 with TRBJ1-2, with TRBD1 matching over 8 bases. Germline V gene data show CDR1 as LNHDA and CDR2 as SQIVND (reference sequence). V was pared by 5 bases and J by 9 bases, with 14 bases of the junction left unmatched. CDR3 size: 15 residues.

Ten or more counts support this clonotype. This rearrangement joins TRBV24-1 to TRBJ2-2, with a weak D call TRBD1 (6 bases). Germline CDR1 reads KGHDR; CDR2 reads SFDVKD. This CDR3 comprises 18 residues. Trimming left V 3 bases short and J 4 bases short, with 20 bases between. The CDR3, as DNA: TGTGCCACCAGTGATGTTCAGGGGCCAAAATCACGCACCGGGGAGCTGTTTTTT. Its translation is CATSDVQGPKSRTGELFF.

The sample holds a few counts of this clonotype. The CDR3 here is CASSLEGSVDTQYF. In DNA form, the CDR3 reads TGTGCCAGCAGCTTAGAGGGGTCCGTAGATACGCAGTACTTC. This rearrangement joins TRBV7-9 to TRBJ2-5; perhaps TRBD1 as D (5 bases). Germline V lookup: CDR1 SEHNR, CDR2 FQNEAQ (reference sequence). This CDR3 has 14 amino acids. V was clipped by 1 base and J by 11 bases, with 17 bases between them.

This clonotype occurred many times. The rearrangement joins TRBV28 to TRBJ1-2, with 7 positions matching TRBD1. In germline, CDR1 is MDHEN, CDR2 SYDVKM. This CDR3 has 14 residues. The V and J ends lost 4 bases and 6 bases, in that order; junction bases with no gene match: 8. The CDR3 loop is CASSSRTGWHGYTF. The CDR3 nucleotides read TGTGCCAGCAGTTCAAGGACAGGCTGGCATGGCTACACCTTC.

V and J are TRBV20-1 and TRBJ2-5; D unclear. Matching the DNA end better, TRBJ2-4 makes the J call doubtful. Germline loops: CDR1 DFQATT, CDR2 SNEGSKA (reference sequence). The CDR3 is 15 residues long. The chain's CDR3 is CSATLGFLAKNIQYF. CDR3 in DNA: TGCAGTGCTACCCTTGGGTTCTTAGCCAAAAACATTCAGTACTTC.

The rearrangement joins TRBV2 to TRBJ1-2, with 7 bases that match TRBD1. This CDR3 is 13 amino acids long. The trim removed 8 bases at V and 4 bases at J, leaving 7 bases unmatched. Germline CDR1 is SNHLY and CDR2 is FYNNEI. CDR3 amino acids: CASRGTVGYGYTF. DNA for the CDR3: TGTGCCAGCCGCGGGACAGTGGGCTATGGCTACACCTTC.

The rearrangement joins TRBV7-2 to TRBJ2-7; D uncertain. The germline gives CDR1 SGHTA, CDR2 FQGNSA. The CDR3 length is 15 residues. Trimming cost V 2 bases and J 7 bases, with 18 bases left between them. This CDR3 is CASSLRLENYNEQYF. As DNA, the CDR3 is TGTGCCAGCAGCTTACGGCTGGAGAATTACAATGAGCAGTACTTC.

The V call is TRBV10-3, the J call TRBJ2-5; D is possibly TRBD1 (6 bases). The germline V and J ends were trimmed by 7 bases and 11 bases, with 29 bases remaining between them. Germline values: CDR1 ENHRY, CDR2 SYGVKD. The CDR3 covers 16 residues. CDR3 loop: CAIKSGGRSNTDTQYF. DNA for the CDR3: TGTGCCATCAAAAGTGGGGGCCGCAGCAATACAGATACGCAGTACTTC.

Ten or more counts support this clonotype. The chain recombines TRBV6-6 with TRBJ2-7, with 10 bases identical to TRBD2. V lost 6 bases and J lost 2; bases outside the gene matches: 7. The CDR3 spans 15 residues. The germline V gene encodes CDR1 MNHNY and CDR2 SVGAGI (reference sequence). CDR3 sequence reads: CASSQSGRAPYEQYF. The CDR3 region has the DNA TGTGCCAGCAGCCAGAGCGGGAGGGCACCCTACGAGCAGTACTTC.